This T cell receptor beta chain is from a study of shared clonotypes between healthy human individuals (dated by TCRdb to 2020 to 2022). With respect to the entire study: A couple of women and a few men aged 18 to 49 years were included in the cohort. Different laboratories and diverse techniques were used to prepare libraries and sequence TCR repertoires, to increase sequencing depth and limit assay-specific biases. For each donor, three plates each were used for CD4 naive and CD4 memory, two plates were used for CD8 naive, and one plate was used for CD8 memory. Per donor, leukapheresis produced somewhere between about 0.85 and 9.5 billion PBMCs. The study deeply sequenced blood TCR repertoires of about 5 healthy adults to estimate repertoire size and the extent of clonotype sharing between individuals. General conclusions and limits of the study: Compared with non-shared clonotypes, the clonotypes found in all four sorted-subset donors had higher generation probabilities. Only blood was sampled, and tissue TCR repertoires likely differ from those in blood. When a handful of donors were compared, the shared fraction of clonotypes was 5% to 6.5% for naive CD4, more than 3% for naive CD8, more than 2% for memory CD4, and 0.4% for memory CD8. The small number of donors limited the genetic and exposure-history diversity represented. Rarefaction of sorted-subset datasets indicated incomplete sequencing despite the large sequencing depth. Pairwise subsampling led to the expectation that sequencing depth would affect the degree of clonotype sharing among donors. Larger estimated clonotype richness was generally found for naive subsets than for memory subsets.

For CDR1 and CDR2, the germline V gene (reference sequence) lists MNHEY and SMNVEV. After removal of 5 bases from V and 3 bases from J, the junction retains 8 bases not matched to a gene. There are 15 amino acids in the CDR3, from cysteine to phenylalanine inclusive. The entry retains the CDR3 DNA only, 45 bases that are in frame from base 1. Of note for this clone: Its antigen is still unknown. The sample holds no much larger clone one base away, and base qualities are not on file.

Using the deep immunoSEQ assay, TCR CDR3 regions were amplified from genomic DNA by multiplex PCR. Extracted genomic DNA from each cell subset was spread evenly across all wells of several immunoSEQ 96-well plates, with each plate serving as a replicate. For sorted subsets, 200 to 250 ng genomic DNA, equal to some 30,000 T cell genomes, was loaded into each replicate PCR. Purified libraries were measured with a Qubit 3.0 fluorometer, size-checked on a Bioanalyzer 2100, and measured again with the KAPA Library Quantification kit. Every immunoSEQ 96-well plate was sequenced on a separate single-read 150-cycle Illumina NextSeq 550 flow cell. The original pipeline was this. Because the immunoSEQ output included only junctional sequences and no quality scores, the filtering could not be the same as the filtering used for full-length reads. To assign V/J genes and CDR3, sequences were annotated against IMGT germline references using PyIR, a Python wrapper for IgBLAST v1.9. Any read was removed if the V/J assignment was weak (E-value above 1e-6), the CDR3 was missing, or the read contained stop codons, out-of-frame junctions, or ambiguous translated residues. V3J clonotypes were defined by identical inferred V gene, J gene, and CDR3 amino acid sequence. To compute the percentage overlap between repertoires, the number of shared unique clonotypes was divided by the size of the smaller repertoire. Richness of each repertoire was evaluated using RTK rarefaction, the Chao1 estimator, and Recon v2.1 estimates of unobserved clonotypes. OLGA was used to compute generation probabilities for all TCRbeta clonotypes that the gDNA method yielded from four donors. Held by TCRdb, this immuneACCESS table contains in-frame sequences only and omits some clones. Under half of the omission traces to an unresolved V gene where checked; the cause of the rest is unknown. Clonal size and the V and J genes are those of that table, whereas D and trimming came from the DNA. Present in this sample are about 510,000 clones, around 96% of which were seen just once. The top ten clones comprise 0.05% to 0.07% of the sample.

The donors were healthy, HIV-negative adults with no recently reported acute infections or vaccinations. Every donor was a Caucasian adult residing in Nashville, Tennessee, USA. Magnetic negative selection was used to enrich CD4+ T cells, after which naive cells were positively selected on CD45RA and the negative fraction became the memory subset. After blood collection by leukapheresis, PBMCs were isolated using Ficoll-Histopaque density gradient centrifugation and then cryopreserved in the vapor phase of liquid nitrogen. Analytical flow cytometry was used to check the purity and quantity of each magnetically sorted T cell population. Each sorted fraction had its genomic DNA isolated and then quantified by UV absorbance on a Nanodrop 2000c.

This clonotype originated in a woman aged 25 to 39 in good health. Sequences were obtained from naive CD4+ T cells sorted from blood. The cell subset or site label here, explained by the study, means: CD45RA+ positively selected. Recombination linked TRBV27 to TRBJ2-7; TRBD2 aligns with 9 central bases. The DNA sequence is as follows: TGTGCCAGCAGTGTTATGGGCGGGAGGGTCTACGAGCAGTACTTC. This codes for CASSVMGGRVYEQYF.